One T cell receptor (beta chain) is described in this entry. Its antigen remains unidentified. This entry is derived from a study of T cells after posttransplantation cyclophosphamide. Study results and caveats: Tissue-infiltrating T cells from skin or gut overlapped little with blood T cells. Recipient CMV seropositivity and CMV reactivation strongly tracked TRB clonality.

Methotrexate plus calcineurin inhibitor accompanied controls' myeloablative marrow transplants; sampling was 1 year later. Data came from immunoSEQ multiplex PCR; TCRdb stores just in-frame clones and leaves some out. Of roughly 19,000 clones in the sample, more than 80% are singletons; the top ten hold under 2%. Germline V CDR1 and CDR2: SGHRS, YFSETQ. This CDR3 is built from 15 residues. V lost 0 bases and J lost 3; bases outside the gene matches: 2. The sequenced sample was PBMCs, obtained roughly 49 weeks after allogeneic stem cell transplant with calcineurin inhibitor and methotrexate. The source is a female patient between 25 and 45 years old who received an allogeneic stem cell transplant from an unrelated donor, was CMV-positive, and had acute and chronic GVHD. Some T cells may originate from the graft donor. The chain couples TRBV5-1 to TRBJ2-3; 9 nucleotides match TRBD1. CDR3 nucleotides: TGCGCCAGCAGCTTGGGGGACAGGGAGACAGATACGCAGTATTTT. Its translation is CASSLGDRETDTQYF.